A selection of T cell receptor beta chains follows, all from one sample in a study of shared clonotypes between healthy human individuals. Sequenced by immunoSEQ multiplex PCR; TCRdb stores in-frame clones only, minus some. Of 1.6 million or so clones listed, around 95% were seen once; the top ten hold roughly 1.2%. The sample was naive CD4+ T cells sorted from blood. The receptors shown here come from a man aged 30 to 45 in good health. Each CDR3 is given without its conserved first and last residue. D genes are given only for firm matches.

j_call,d_call,v_call,cdr3_aa
TRBJ2-3,-,TRBV5-1,ASSLAKDTQY
TRBJ2-3,TRBD2,TRBV5-1,ASSIGTSGRTDTQY
TRBJ2-7,TRBD2,TRBV7-9,ASSGLTSGSSYEQY
TRBJ1-1,-,TRBV5-6,ASSKLNTEAF
TRBJ2-1,TRBD1,TRBV18,ASSPPDRVDEQF
TRBJ2-7,-,TRBV7-2,ASSLIGTYEQY
TRBJ2-3,-,TRBV7-2,ASSPGLSTDTQY
TRBJ2-2,TRBD2,TRBV7-2,ASSLARLAERTGELF
TRBJ1-1,-,TRBV7-9,ASSLWEMNTEAF
TRBJ2-5,TRBD2,TRBV19,ASGRTRTSGFIPETQY
TRBJ2-1,-,TRBV29-1,SVGYNEQF
TRBJ2-3,-,TRBV5-1,ASSLAAGTDTQY
TRBJ2-5,-,TRBV20-1,SALDRLWY
TRBJ2-7,-,TRBV2,ASSGIPREQY
TRBJ1-5,-,TRBV19,ASSYRENQPQH
TRBJ2-2,-,TRBV5-1,ASSLGQWNTGELF
TRBJ1-1,-,TRBV5-1,ASSPRTANTEAF
TRBJ2-5,TRBD1,TRBV5-4,ASSIKDRAETQY
TRBJ1-1,-,TRBV5-1,ASSLLFDRTLNTEAF
TRBJ1-2,-,TRBV7-9,ASSLAGDGYT
TRBJ2-2,-,TRBV18,ASSLKENTGELF
TRBJ2-7,TRBD2,TRBV18,ASSPGTSRYEQY
TRBJ2-1,-,TRBV18,ASSPGSGNNEQF
TRBJ2-1,TRBD2,TRBV2,ASRGGVSSYNEQF
TRBJ2-5,-,TRBV28,ASSLTPGRLQETQY